Reported below is one T cell receptor (beta chain). The antigen remains unidentified. This entry is derived from a study of T-cell memory formation after mild COVID-19. Study findings and constraints: Contracting CD4+ clones were located mainly in CM and EM, and CD8+ clones in EMRA.

TCRalpha and TCRbeta libraries used 5'RACE with constant-segment primers and UMIs. TCRdb ran MiXCR on the 5' RACE reads and lists one entry per CDR3 protein. The sample holds roughly 130,000 distinct CDR3 sequences; over 15% are singletons and the top ten take 5.2%. Deletions cut 3 bases from V and 4 bases from J, with 12 bases between. CDR1 and CDR2 from the germline V gene are MDHEN and SYDVKM. The CDR3 spans 14 residues. Specimen: PBMCs or a T cell subset sorted from them (not recorded which). This clonotype was sampled from a man between 18 and 35 years old who had mild COVID-19 (a few samples of this study predate the infection). Cell type and time point are not known. The chain employs TRBV28 and TRBJ2-5; D might be TRBD1 (5 bases). This CDR3 reads CASSFEAGRETQYF. The CDR3 DNA is TGTGCCAGCAGTTTCGAAGCAGGGCGAGAGACCCAGTACTTC. The complete variable domain, with remaining parts taken from reference TRBV28 and TRBJ2-5, reads DVKVTQSSRYLVKRTGEKVFLECVQDMDHENMFWYRQDPGLGLRLIYFSYDVKMKEKGDIPEGYSVSREKKERFSLILESASTNQTSMYLCASSFEAGRETQYFGPGTRLLVL.